This TCR beta chain appears in the sequencing data of a study of blood T cell repertoires in COVID-19. Study-wide context: COVID-19 samples, acute and convalescent, were from the United States, Italy and Spain. Sources were T cells, B-cell-depleted T cells, or PBMCs; the material itself was cDNA or gDNA.

Germline V gene data show CDR1 as LGHNT and CDR2 as FRNRAP. Germline trimming cut 5 bases from V and 4 bases from J; bases unmatched to any gene: 6. The CDR3 extends over 16 amino acids. In the authors' workflow: The assay estimated nucleated cells by amplifying reference gene primers. The protocol was immunoSEQ multiplex PCR, while the TCRdb copy is restricted to in-frame clones and leaves out a portion. V and J calls and clone size are those listed in that table; D and trimming were worked out from the DNA. The data contain tens of thousands of clones, around 84% of them seen just once; the ten biggest clones take up roughly 13%.

Sequenced material: peripheral blood. The chain has TRBV12-5 and TRBJ2-1; TRBD2 agrees at 12 bases. The TCR comes from an older woman in a cohort sampled during active COVID-19. The CDR3 loop reads CASGLGLAGSYNEQFF. In nucleotides, the CDR3 is TGTGCTAGTGGTCTAGGACTAGCGGGGTCATACAATGAGCAGTTCTTC. The whole variable domain, filled in from reference TRBV12-5 and TRBJ2-1, reads DARVTQTPRHKVTEMGQEVTMRCQPILGHNTVFWYRQTMMQGLELLAYFRNRAPLDDSGMPKDRFSAEMPDATLATLKIQPSEPRDSAVYFCASGLGLAGSYNEQFFGPGTRLTVL.